Listed below are T cell receptor beta chains from one sample, sequenced in a study of cytomegalovirus exposure and HLA in healthy donors. Assay: immunoSEQ multiplex PCR; the TCRdb copy retains only in-frame clones and omits some. The table lists roughly 120,000 clones, roughly four fifths of them singletons. The sequenced sample was PBMCs. The origin of the receptors is a woman aged 40-49 years in good health and CMV-seropositive. Both conserved end residues are part of each CDR3. The order of the fields is V gene, clone size, J gene, D gene, CDR3 protein, CDR3 DNA. D genes are given only for firm matches. Size values are once, few and many counts, or a class for expanded clones, and some rows have none.

v_call: TRBV29-1; clone_size: .; j_call: TRBJ1-2; d_call: .; cdr3_aa: CSVSDRNYGYTF; cdr3_nt: TGCAGCGTTTCGGACAGAAACTATGGCTACACCTTC
v_call: TRBV30; clone_size: .; j_call: TRBJ2-7; d_call: TRBD1; cdr3_aa: CAWSGGQGIHEQYF; cdr3_nt: TGTGCCTGGAGTGGGGGACAGGGTATCCACGAGCAGTACTTC
v_call: TRBV6-5; clone_size: few; j_call: TRBJ2-2; d_call: TRBD2; cdr3_aa: CASSLLAGASGELFF; cdr3_nt: TGTGCCAGCAGCCTACTGGCGGGAGCTTCCGGGGAGCTGTTTTTT
v_call: TRBV28; clone_size: .; j_call: TRBJ1-5; d_call: TRBD1; cdr3_aa: CASSLRDRDQPQHF; cdr3_nt: TGTGCCAGCAGTTTAAGGGACAGGGATCAGCCCCAGCATTTT
v_call: TRBV15; clone_size: .; j_call: TRBJ2-1; d_call: TRBD2; cdr3_aa: CATSSNRGLAGAVDEQFF; cdr3_nt: TGTGCCACCAGCAGCAACCGGGGACTAGCGGGAGCGGTAGATGAGCAGTTCTTC
v_call: TRBV5-1; clone_size: .; j_call: TRBJ2-1; d_call: TRBD1; cdr3_aa: CASRGSGQIYNEQFF; cdr3_nt: TGCGCCAGCAGGGGGTCGGGACAGATATACAATGAGCAGTTCTTC
v_call: TRBV6-4; clone_size: many; j_call: TRBJ2-3; d_call: TRBD2; cdr3_aa: CASSDLAGATDTQYF; cdr3_nt: TGTGCCAGCAGTGACCTAGCGGGAGCCACAGATACGCAGTATTTT
v_call: TRBV6-1; clone_size: once; j_call: TRBJ2-1; d_call: .; cdr3_aa: CASGAAYNEQFF; cdr3_nt: TGTGCCAGCGGGGCTGCCTACAATGAGCAGTTCTTC
v_call: TRBV19; clone_size: .; j_call: TRBJ2-1; d_call: TRBD2; cdr3_aa: CATSRLAENEQFF; cdr3_nt: TGTGCCACCTCCAGACTAGCGGAGAATGAGCAGTTCTTC
v_call: TRBV6-1; clone_size: .; j_call: TRBJ2-3; d_call: .; cdr3_aa: CASSDYPPTAITDTQYF; cdr3_nt: TGTGCCAGCAGTGACTACCCCCCGACAGCGATCACAGATACGCAGTATTTT
v_call: TRBV7-2; clone_size: .; j_call: TRBJ1-2; d_call: .; cdr3_aa: CASSASQGYTF; cdr3_nt: TGTGCCAGCAGCGCCTCCCAGGGCTACACCTTC
v_call: TRBV6-5; clone_size: few; j_call: TRBJ1-1; d_call: .; cdr3_aa: CASTYQGTNTEAFF; cdr3_nt: TGTGCCAGCACTTACCAGGGAACCAACACTGAAGCTTTCTTT
v_call: TRBV4-3; clone_size: .; j_call: TRBJ1-4; d_call: TRBD1; cdr3_aa: CASSQATGVGEKLFF; cdr3_nt: TGCGCCAGCAGCCAGGCCACAGGGGTGGGTGAAAAACTGTTTTTT
v_call: TRBV27; clone_size: few; j_call: TRBJ2-7; d_call: TRBD1; cdr3_aa: CASSLNRGAYEQYF; cdr3_nt: TGTGCCAGCAGTTTAAACAGGGGGGCATACGAGCAGTACTTC